The 24 T cell receptor beta chains below were found in one sample sequenced in a study of blood T cell repertoires in COVID-19. Repertoires were generated with immunoSEQ multiplex PCR, while TCRdb's copy carries only in-frame clones and drops some. The table has around 250,000 clones, 91% seen once; the top ten hold about 1.2%. The specimen was PBMCs or T cells enriched from blood (not recorded which). These receptors were collected from a human donor in a cohort exposed to, infected with or recovered from COVID-19 (not recorded which). The donor label of this sample is uncertain.

The chain recombines TRBV28 with TRBJ2-2; tentative D call: TRBD1 (5 bases). Germline CDR1 reads MDHEN; CDR2 reads SYDVKM. The CDR3 is made up of 15 amino acids. The V and J ends lost 8 bases and 1 base respectively, with 14 bases between them. Here the CDR3 DNA reads TGTGCCAGCCGCACCCAGGGTATGAACACCGGGGAGCTGTTTTTT. Translated: CASRTQGMNTGELFF. Using reference TRBV28 and TRBJ2-2 for the parts outside the CDR3, the full variable domain is DVKVTQSSRYLVKRTGEKVFLECVQDMDHENMFWYRQDPGLGLRLIYFSYDVKMKEKGDIPEGYSVSREKKERFSLILESASTNQTSMYLCASRTQGMNTGELFFGEGSRLTVL.

V usage is TRBV6-5 and J usage is TRBJ1-3; D may be TRBD1 (5 bases). V lost 7 bases, J lost 0 bases, and 13 bases lay in between. This CDR3 spans 15 amino acids. Germline CDR1 is MNHEY and CDR2 is SVGAGI. The CDR3: CASKTENFSGNTIYF. The CDR3 DNA reads TGTGCCAGCAAGACAGAAAACTTCTCTGGAAACACCATATATTTT.

The rearrangement joins TRBV7-2 to TRBJ2-3, with 8 nucleotides matching TRBD2. Germline V CDR1 and CDR2: SGHTA, FQGNSA. V shed 0 bases and J 2 bases; nucleotides not matched to a gene: 4. This CDR3 has 16 amino acids. The chain's CDR3 is CASSLAGGGITDTQYF. Written as DNA, the CDR3 is TGTGCCAGCAGCTTAGCGGGCGGGGGGATCACAGATACGCAGTATTTT.

The rearrangement uses TRBV7-9 and TRBJ2-3; 8 bases fit TRBD1. The CDR3 has 14 residues. Germline values: CDR1 SEHNR, CDR2 FQNEAQ (reference sequence). The trim removed 5 bases at V and 5 bases at J, leaving 6 bases unmatched. The chain's CDR3 is CASSAGQGQDTQYF. The CDR3 coding sequence is TGTGCCAGCAGCGCTGGACAGGGACAAGATACGCAGTATTTT.

The chain is built from TRBV30 and TRBJ1-1, with a tentative D call TRBD1 (5 bases). The V gene lost 5 bases and the J gene lost 4 bases, with 14 bases spanning the gap. The CDR3 extends over 13 amino acids. From germline, CDR1 is GTSNPN and CDR2 SVGIG (reference sequence). CDR3 loop: CAWVMRGGTEAFF. CDR3 bases: TGTGCCTGGGTTATGCGGGGGGGCACTGAAGCTTTCTTT.

The CDR3, as DNA: TGTGCCAGCAGCTTAGATAACACAAAAGAGACCCAGTACTTC. It encodes CASSLDNTKETQYF. The chain employs TRBV11-2 and TRBJ2-5, with D hard to call. Trimming pared 0 bases from V and 3 bases from J, leaving 8 bases between. Germline values: CDR1 SGHAT, CDR2 FQNNGV. This CDR3 comprises 14 residues.

The rearrangement links TRBV18 to TRBJ2-1; 11 positions agree with TRBD2. The germline V gene has CDR1 KGHSH and CDR2 LQKENI. The CDR3 totals 16 residues. The ends lost 3 bases at V and 6 bases at J; junction bases unmatched: 7. The CDR3 nucleotides read TGTGCCAGCTCACCGTTAACTAGCGGGGGCTCCAATGAGCAGTTCTTC. This gives the protein CASSPLTSGGSNEQFF.

A single count supports this clone. This chain connects TRBV19 to TRBJ2-7; 9 nucleotides match TRBD2. The CDR3 spans 14 residues. After removal of 5 bases from V and 7 bases from J, the junction contained 9 bases not matched to a gene. CDR1 is LNHDA and CDR2 is SQIVND in the germline V gene (reference sequence). CDR3 bases: TGTGCCAGTAGTTCCCAGCGGGGGGTGAAAGAGCAGTACTTC. Its protein is CASSSQRGVKEQYF.

V usage is TRBV3-1 (or the pseudogene TRBV3-2) and J usage is TRBJ1-1; D is possibly TRBD1 (6 bases). Germline loops: CDR1 LGHDT, CDR2 YNNKEL (reference sequence). Trimming left V 1 base short and J 2 bases short, with 20 bases between. The CDR3 extends over 18 amino acids. As DNA, the CDR3 is TGTGCCAGCAGCCAAGTATTCAGGGGCCACCTGCAAAACACTGAAGCTTTCTTT. It is translated as CASSQVFRGHLQNTEAFF.

The rearrangement links TRBV18 to TRBJ1-5; D might be TRBD1 (6 bases). The CDR3 is made up of 15 amino acids. From germline, CDR1 is KGHSH and CDR2 LQKENI. Trimming took off 4 bases at V and 4 bases at J, with 14 bases between the two ends. The CDR3 DNA is TGTGCCAGCTCACACGGACAGCTAACTAATCAGCCCCAGCATTTT. Protein: CASSHGQLTNQPQHF.

The chain couples TRBV4-3 to TRBJ1-2; possibly TRBD1 for D (5 bases). The germline V gene encodes CDR1 LGHNA and CDR2 YSLEER. Trimming pared 5 bases from V and 7 bases from J, leaving 20 bases between. The CDR3 is 15 amino acids. Here the CDR3 reads CASSYHSGKEGGYTF. Written as DNA, the CDR3 is TGCGCCAGCAGCTACCACTCAGGGAAGGAGGGTGGCTACACCTTC.

This chain joins TRBV5-1 and TRBJ2-5, with TRBD1 identical over 9 bases. The CDR3 is 14 residues long. V gave up 4 bases and J gave up 5 bases; unmatched junction bases: 6. The germline V gene encodes CDR1 SGHRS and CDR2 YFSETQ. CDR3 DNA sequence: TGCGCCAGCAGCGGAGGGGACAGGGAGGAGACCCAGTACTTC. Encoded protein: CASSGGDREETQYF.

The CDR3 sequence is CASSTGGQLYGYTF. The CDR3 DNA reads as TGTGCCAGCAGCACCGGGGGACAGCTCTATGGCTACACCTTC. The rearrangement links TRBV7-9 to TRBJ1-2; 7 bases are a match to TRBD1. Germline V gene data show CDR1 as SEHNR and CDR2 as FQNEAQ (reference sequence). Germline trimming cut 5 bases from V and 4 bases from J; bases unmatched to any gene: 7. CDR3 length equals 14 residues.

The chain couples TRBV9 to TRBJ2-2; 8 nucleotides match TRBD1. Germline loops: CDR1 SGDLS, CDR2 YYNGEE. The CDR3 contains 15 residues. Losses at the gene ends were 3 bases for V and 4 bases for J; bases not matched to a gene: 5. The CDR3 spells CASSADRGSTGELFF. CDR3 DNA sequence: TGTGCCAGCAGCGCAGACAGGGGATCCACCGGGGAGCTGTTTTTT.

Only one count was recorded for this clone. The V and J genes are TRBV19 and TRBJ1-5; D gene uncertain. The V gene's germline CDR1 is LNHDA and CDR2 SQIVND (reference sequence). V lost 6 bases and J lost 6, with 18 bases in between. The CDR3 totals 15 residues. CDR3 loop: CASSVGPRASQPQHF. The CDR3, as DNA: TGTGCCAGTAGCGTAGGGCCGAGGGCCTCTCAGCCCCAGCATTTT.

The rearrangement joins TRBV2 to TRBJ1-5, with D unclear. Trimming stripped 7 bases from V and 4 bases from J, with 14 bases between. The CDR3 has 14 residues. CDR1 and CDR2 (germline): SNHLY, FYNNEI. The CDR3: CASMVSGRNQPQHF. DNA for the CDR3: TGTGCCAGCATGGTGTCCGGGAGAAATCAGCCCCAGCATTTT.

The chain links TRBV5-8 to TRBJ1-6; D gene unclear. The CDR3 covers 16 residues. V dropped 1 base and J dropped 0 bases, with 8 bases sitting between them. Germline V gene lookup returns CDR1 SGHTS and CDR2 YDEGEE. The CDR3 loop reads CASSLMASSYNSPLHF. CDR3 nucleotides: TGTGCCAGCAGCTTGATGGCTAGCTCCTATAATTCACCCCTCCACTTT.

The V call is TRBV7-9, the J call TRBJ2-2; D gene ambiguous. This CDR3 has 14 amino acids. V lost 3 bases to trimming and J lost 5 bases, with 10 bases between them. Looked up from germline, CDR1 is SEHNR and CDR2 is FQNEAQ (reference sequence). This CDR3 is CASSLAGLTGELFF. The DNA of the CDR3 is TGTGCCAGCAGCTTGGCAGGATTGACCGGGGAGCTGTTTTTT.

The chain combines TRBV13 with TRBJ2-7; D may be TRBD1 (6 bases). CDR1 and CDR2 from the germline V gene are PRHDT and FYEKMQ (reference sequence). CDR3 length equals 13 residues. Between the trimmed V and J ends, which lost 5 bases and 6 bases, there was a span of 14 bases. CDR3 residues: CASSPSDSSEQYF. CDR3 nucleotide sequence: TGTGCCAGCAGCCCCTCGGACAGCAGCGAGCAGTACTTC.

V is TRBV6-5 and J is TRBJ1-2, with a weak D call TRBD1 (5 bases). Trimming removed 8 bases from V and 0 bases from J, with 16 bases in between. The CDR3 consists of 15 residues. Per germline, CDR1 MNHEY and CDR2 SVGAGI. The CDR3 region has the DNA TGTGCCAGCTCCAGGGAAAAAGAGCCTAACTATGGCTACACCTTC. It is translated as CASSREKEPNYGYTF.

The table lists this clone with a count of one. This rearrangement joins TRBV19 to TRBJ2-4; 13 bases agree with TRBD2. V dropped 5 bases and J dropped 1; count of bases not matched to a gene: 11. Germline lookup yields CDR1 LNHDA and CDR2 SQIVND (reference sequence). This CDR3 is 19 amino acids long. The CDR3 coding sequence is TGTGCCAGTAGTGTACCGGGACTAGCGGGGCAGAGGGCCAAAAACATTCAGTACTTC. It is translated as CASSVPGLAGQRAKNIQYF.

The gene calls are TRBV5-1 and TRBJ2-1; 8 bases fit TRBD2. Trimming at V came to 3 bases and at J to 0 bases, leaving 8 bases not matched to a gene. This CDR3 comprises 17 residues. Per germline, CDR1 SGHRS and CDR2 YFSETQ. This chain's CDR3 is CASSSGLAVSSYNEQFF. The CDR3, as DNA: TGCGCCAGCAGCTCCGGACTAGCTGTGAGCTCCTACAATGAGCAGTTCTTC.

The CDR3 nucleotides are TGCAGCGTGCGGGACAGCTCCTACGAGCAGTACTTC. Protein product: CSVRDSSYEQYF. The rearrangement uses TRBV29-1 and TRBJ2-7; perhaps TRBD1 as D (7 bases). Trimming took 6 bases from V and 0 from J, leaving 9 bases between them. Germline V gene sequence: CDR1 SQVTM, CDR2 ANQGSEA. The CDR3 has 12 amino acids.

This chain connects TRBV30 to TRBJ1-3; D is possibly TRBD1 (5 bases). Trimming cost V 2 bases and J 7 bases, with 12 bases left between them. Germline V gene data show CDR1 as GTSNPN and CDR2 as SVGIG (reference sequence). This CDR3 comprises 13 residues. The CDR3 coding sequence is TGTGCCTGGAGTCTAAAATCAGGGAACACCATATATTTT. It yields the protein CAWSLKSGNTIYF.